This T cell receptor beta chain was captured in a study of siplizumab effects on memory and regulatory T cells. Every sample had roughly 9.1 x 10^4 of its TCR templates assayed. The method was immunoSEQ multiplex PCR; TCRdb's version includes in-frame clones alone and lacks a portion of them. The sample lists 100,000 or so clones; over 85% were seen once. The CDR3 length is 14 residues. CDR1 is SGHAT, CDR2 FQDESV, per germline (reference sequence). V shed 1 base and J shed 1 base, with 7 bases lying between them. The study, taken as a whole, reports: About 75-95% of proliferating CD4+ or CD8+ clones had no assignable naive or memory phenotype. Confirmation was lacking for the suppressive function of proliferating Tregs derived from siplizumab cultures. Both greater diversity than memory cells and a major contribution to the alloresponse seemed to characterize naive T cells.

Worth noting for this clone: Its antigen is not identified.

Sequences were obtained from non-Treg CD4+ T cells sorted from blood. This receptor was obtained from a human donor in good health. The chain is built from TRBV11-1 and TRBJ1-1; TRBD1 is a possible D gene (6 bases). This CDR3 is CASSLETGNTEAFF. Here the CDR3 DNA reads TGTGCCAGCAGCTTAGAGACAGGGAACACTGAAGCTTTCTTT.